One TCR beta chain is described in this entry. What it binds is not known. Template material for amplifying TCR beta CDR3 regions consisted of RNA transcripts. Using the HTBI primer set, a first-round RT-PCR was run on the TCR CDR3. TCRdb fed the multiplex PCR reads into MiXCR, producing one record per CDR3 protein. Of under 250,000 distinct CDR3 sequences listed, roughly 18% were seen once; the top ten hold under 65%. This sample was included in a study of T cells in Graves' hyperthyroidism and ophthalmopathy. Study-wide points: Peripheral blood also featured most of the thyroid clonotypes expanded above 0.001.

Losses at the gene ends were 4 bases for V and 5 bases for J; bases not matched to a gene: 9. This CDR3 has 16 residues. The germline V gene has CDR1 ENHRY and CDR2 SYGVKD. This TCR was recovered from a man aged 50-60 years with Graves' hyperthyroidism. The sequenced sample was blood. J is TRBJ1-1 and V is TRBV10-3; 11 positions match TRBD1. This CDR3 is CAISGPRDRGRTEAFF. CDR3 bases: TGTGCCATCAGTGGCCCCCGGGACAGGGGGAGGACTGAAGCTTTCTTT.